These T cell receptor beta chains were read from a single sample in a study of CD8 T cells in ankylosing spondylitis. TCRdb analysed the 5' RACE reads with MiXCR anew, one entry per CDR3 protein. The table has 200,000 or so distinct CDR3 sequences, around 13% seen once. The sample consisted of blood, either unsorted or a sorted T cell fraction (not recorded which). Every receptor here comes from a female donor with ankylosing spondylitis or in good health (not recorded which). Both conserved end residues are part of each CDR3. A D gene is named only where the DNA matches it firmly. Some rows mark clone size as missing; the rest say once, few, many or name a class of expanded clone.

J gene,V gene,clone size,D gene,CDR3 DNA,CDR3 protein
TRBJ2-7,TRBV15,few,NA,TGTGCCACCAGCAGAGATCCCGGGACACTCTACGAGCAGTACTTC,CATSRDPGTLYEQYF
TRBJ2-7,TRBV5-1,few,TRBD1,TGCGCCAGCAGCTTGATAGGGGGCGAATACGAGCAGTACTTC,CASSLIGGEYEQYF
TRBJ1-4,TRBV7-2,NA,NA,TGTGCCAGCAGCGCGGGAGGGTATGGTGAAAAACTGTTTTTT,CASSAGGYGEKLFF
TRBJ1-2,TRBV6-2/TRBV6-3,many,NA,TGTGCCAGCAGTTACTCCCCCGGCTATGGCTACACCTTC,CASSYSPGYGYTF
TRBJ1-5,TRBV25-1,NA,NA,TGTGCCAGCAGTGGAGGGGGGCACAATCAGCCCCAGCATTTT,CASSGGGHNQPQHF
TRBJ2-1,TRBV3-1,few,TRBD2,TGTGCCAGCAGTCCTATGGCTAGCGGGAGAAATGAGCAGTTCTTC,CASSPMASGRNEQFF
TRBJ2-1,TRBV18,many,NA,TGTGCCAGCTCACCAAGGCTTGGCAATGAGCAGTTCTTC,CASSPRLGNEQFF
TRBJ2-2,TRBV29-1,many,NA,TGCAGCGCCCCCGGGCCATCGAACACCGGGGAGCTGTTTTTT,CSAPGPSNTGELFF
TRBJ2-1,TRBV20-1,many,TRBD2,TGCAGTGCTAGCTCGCTAGCGGGAGGTTTTAGGAGCAATGAGCAGTTCTTC,CSASSLAGGFRSNEQFF
TRBJ2-1,TRBV3-1,many,NA,TGTGCCAGCAGCCAAGAGGGTGGGGCCTACAATGAGCAGTTCTTC,CASSQEGGAYNEQFF